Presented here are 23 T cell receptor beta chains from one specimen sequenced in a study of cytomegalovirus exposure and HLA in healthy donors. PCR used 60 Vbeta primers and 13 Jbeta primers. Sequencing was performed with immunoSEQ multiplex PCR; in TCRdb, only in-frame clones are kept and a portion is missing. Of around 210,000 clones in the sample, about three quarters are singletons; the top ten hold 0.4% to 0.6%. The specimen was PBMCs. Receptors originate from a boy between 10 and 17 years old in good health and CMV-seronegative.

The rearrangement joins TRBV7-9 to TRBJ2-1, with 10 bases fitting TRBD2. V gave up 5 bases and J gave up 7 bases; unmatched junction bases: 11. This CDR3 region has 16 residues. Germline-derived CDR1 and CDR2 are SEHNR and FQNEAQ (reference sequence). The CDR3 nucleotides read TGTGCCAGCAGCATAGGGGGGGGACTAGCGAAAAATGAGCAGTTCTTC. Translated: CASSIGGGLAKNEQFF.

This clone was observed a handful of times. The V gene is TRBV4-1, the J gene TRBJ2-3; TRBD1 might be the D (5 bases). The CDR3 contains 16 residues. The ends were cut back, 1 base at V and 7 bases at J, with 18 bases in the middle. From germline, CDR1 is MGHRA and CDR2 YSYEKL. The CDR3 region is CASSQGETVSPYTQYF. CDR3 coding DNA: TGCGCCAGCAGCCAAGGAGAGACAGTATCACCCTATACGCAGTATTTT.

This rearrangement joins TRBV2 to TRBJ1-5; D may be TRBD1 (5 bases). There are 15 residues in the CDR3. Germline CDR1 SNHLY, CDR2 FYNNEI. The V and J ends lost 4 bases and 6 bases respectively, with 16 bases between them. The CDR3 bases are TGTGCCAGCAGTGTCTATGGGGGGGGGACTCAGCCCCAGCATTTT. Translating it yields CASSVYGGGTQPQHF.

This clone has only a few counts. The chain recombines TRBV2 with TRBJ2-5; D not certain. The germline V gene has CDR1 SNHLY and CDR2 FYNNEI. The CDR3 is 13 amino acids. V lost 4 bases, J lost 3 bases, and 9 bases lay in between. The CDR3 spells CASSVQMEETQYF. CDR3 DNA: TGTGCCAGCAGTGTACAGATGGAAGAGACCCAGTACTTC.

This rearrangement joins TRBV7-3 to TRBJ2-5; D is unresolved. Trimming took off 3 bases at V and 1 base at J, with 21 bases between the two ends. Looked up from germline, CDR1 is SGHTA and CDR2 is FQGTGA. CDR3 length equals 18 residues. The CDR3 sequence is CASSFLPLTRRGQETQYF. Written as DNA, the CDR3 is TGTGCCAGCAGCTTTTTACCCCTAACTCGCAGAGGCCAAGAGACCCAGTACTTC.

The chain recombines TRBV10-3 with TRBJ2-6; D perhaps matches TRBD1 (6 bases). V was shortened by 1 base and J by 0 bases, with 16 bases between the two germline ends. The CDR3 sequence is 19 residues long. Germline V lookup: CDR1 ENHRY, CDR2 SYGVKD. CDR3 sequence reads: CAISEYKTGGSSGANVLTF. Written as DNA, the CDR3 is TGTGCCATCAGTGAGTATAAGACAGGCGGTAGCTCTGGGGCCAACGTCCTGACTTTC.

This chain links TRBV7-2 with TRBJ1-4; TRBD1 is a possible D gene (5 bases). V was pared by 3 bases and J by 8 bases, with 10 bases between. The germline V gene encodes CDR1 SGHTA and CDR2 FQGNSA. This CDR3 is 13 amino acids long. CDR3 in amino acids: CASSFGGWEKLFF. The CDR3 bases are TGTGCCAGCAGCTTTGGGGGGTGGGAAAAACTGTTTTTT.

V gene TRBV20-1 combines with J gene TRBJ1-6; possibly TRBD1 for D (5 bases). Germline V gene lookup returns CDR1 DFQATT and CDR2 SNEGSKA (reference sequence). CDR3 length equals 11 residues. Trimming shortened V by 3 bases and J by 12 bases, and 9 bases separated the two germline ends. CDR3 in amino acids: CSARAGIPLHF. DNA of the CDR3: TGCAGTGCTAGGGCAGGGATACCCCTCCACTTT.

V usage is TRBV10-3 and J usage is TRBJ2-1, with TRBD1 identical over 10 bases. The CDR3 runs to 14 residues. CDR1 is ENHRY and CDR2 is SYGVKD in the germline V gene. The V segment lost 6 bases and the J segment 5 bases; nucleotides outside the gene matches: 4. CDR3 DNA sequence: TGTGCCATCAGCGCCGGGACAGGGGACAATGAGCAGTTCTTC. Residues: CAISAGTGDNEQFF.

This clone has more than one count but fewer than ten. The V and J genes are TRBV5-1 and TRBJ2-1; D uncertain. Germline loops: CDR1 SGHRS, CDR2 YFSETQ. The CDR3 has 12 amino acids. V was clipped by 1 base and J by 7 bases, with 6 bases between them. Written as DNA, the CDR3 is TGCGCCAGCAGCTTGCCTCGGAATGAGCAGTTCTTC. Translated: CASSLPRNEQFF.

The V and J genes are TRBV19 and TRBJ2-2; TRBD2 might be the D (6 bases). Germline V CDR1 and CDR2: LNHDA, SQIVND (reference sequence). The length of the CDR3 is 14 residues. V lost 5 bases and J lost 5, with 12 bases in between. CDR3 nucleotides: TGTGCCAGTAGTGTTAGCGGAGCGACCGGGGAGCTGTTTTTT. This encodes CASSVSGATGELFF.

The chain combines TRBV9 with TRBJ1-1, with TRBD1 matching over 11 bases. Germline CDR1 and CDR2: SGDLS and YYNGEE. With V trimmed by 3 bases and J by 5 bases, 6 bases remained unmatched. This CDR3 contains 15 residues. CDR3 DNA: TGTGCCAGCAGCGCCACGGGACAGGGGGGAACTGAAGCTTTCTTT. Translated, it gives CASSATGQGGTEAFF.

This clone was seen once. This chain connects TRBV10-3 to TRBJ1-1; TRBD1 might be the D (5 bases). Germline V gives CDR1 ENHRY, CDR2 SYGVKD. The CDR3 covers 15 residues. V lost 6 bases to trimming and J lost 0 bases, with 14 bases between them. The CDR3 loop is CAIRGGGTLNTEAFF. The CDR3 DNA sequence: TGTGCCATCAGGGGGGGTGGTACACTGAACACTGAAGCTTTCTTT.

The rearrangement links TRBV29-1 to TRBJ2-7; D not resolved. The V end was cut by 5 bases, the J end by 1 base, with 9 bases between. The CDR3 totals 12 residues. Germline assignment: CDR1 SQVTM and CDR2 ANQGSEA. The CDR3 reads CSVLTLSYEQYF. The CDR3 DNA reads TGCAGCGTTTTGACTCTTTCCTACGAGCAGTACTTC.

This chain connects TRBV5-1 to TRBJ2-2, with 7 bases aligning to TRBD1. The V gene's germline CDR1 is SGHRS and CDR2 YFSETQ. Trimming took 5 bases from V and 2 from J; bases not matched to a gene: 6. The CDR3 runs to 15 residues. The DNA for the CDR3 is TGCGCCAGCAGGGACTGGGACAGAAACACCGGGGAGCTGTTTTTT. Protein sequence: CASRDWDRNTGELFF.

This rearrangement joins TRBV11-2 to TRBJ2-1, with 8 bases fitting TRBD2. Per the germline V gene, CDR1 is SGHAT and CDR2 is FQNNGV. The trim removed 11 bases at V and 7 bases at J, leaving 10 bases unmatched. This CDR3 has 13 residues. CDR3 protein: CAGVRSGGNEQFF. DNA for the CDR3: TGTGCCGGGGTCAGAAGCGGGGGAAATGAGCAGTTCTTC.

In DNA, the CDR3 is TGCGCCAGCAGCCAAGATAGAGTAGGGCGGGGGACCCAGTACTTC. Translating it yields CASSQDRVGRGTQYF. This chain connects TRBV4-1 to TRBJ2-5; weak D call: TRBD2 (6 bases). The CDR3 spans 15 residues. V dropped 0 bases and J dropped 7 bases, with 15 bases sitting between them. Germline V gene lookup returns CDR1 MGHRA and CDR2 YSYEKL.

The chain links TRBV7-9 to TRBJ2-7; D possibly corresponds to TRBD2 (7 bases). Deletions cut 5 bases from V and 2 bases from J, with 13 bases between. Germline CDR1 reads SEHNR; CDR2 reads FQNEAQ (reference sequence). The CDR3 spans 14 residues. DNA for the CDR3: TGTGCCAGCAGCCCCACGGGGGGCACCTACGAGCAGTACTTC. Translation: CASSPTGGTYEQYF.

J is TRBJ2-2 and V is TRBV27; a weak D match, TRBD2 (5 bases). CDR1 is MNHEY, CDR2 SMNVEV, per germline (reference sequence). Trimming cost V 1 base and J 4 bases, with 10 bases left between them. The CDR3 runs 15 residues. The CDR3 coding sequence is TGTGCCAGCAGTTTATTAGGTCGGGGCACCGGGGAGCTGTTTTTT. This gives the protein CASSLLGRGTGELFF.

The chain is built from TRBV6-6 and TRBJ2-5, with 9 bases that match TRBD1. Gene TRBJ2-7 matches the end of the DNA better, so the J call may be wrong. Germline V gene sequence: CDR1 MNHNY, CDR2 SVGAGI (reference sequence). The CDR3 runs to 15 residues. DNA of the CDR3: TGTGCCAGCAGTTACTCGGGGGACAGGGTCCACGAGCAGTACTTC. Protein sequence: CASSYSGDRVHEQYF.

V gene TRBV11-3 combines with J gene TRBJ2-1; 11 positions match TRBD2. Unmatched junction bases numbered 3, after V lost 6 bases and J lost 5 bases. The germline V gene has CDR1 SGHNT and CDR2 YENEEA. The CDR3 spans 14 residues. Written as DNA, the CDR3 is TGTGCCAGCAGTAGCGGGGGGGATAACAATGAGCAGTTCTTC. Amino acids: CASSSGGDNNEQFF.

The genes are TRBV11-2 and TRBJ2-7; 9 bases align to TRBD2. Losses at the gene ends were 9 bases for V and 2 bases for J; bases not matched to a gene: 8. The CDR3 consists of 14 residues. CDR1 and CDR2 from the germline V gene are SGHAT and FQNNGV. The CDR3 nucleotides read TGTGCCAGTCGATTGACTAGCGGAGCCTACGAGCAGTACTTC. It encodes CASRLTSGAYEQYF.

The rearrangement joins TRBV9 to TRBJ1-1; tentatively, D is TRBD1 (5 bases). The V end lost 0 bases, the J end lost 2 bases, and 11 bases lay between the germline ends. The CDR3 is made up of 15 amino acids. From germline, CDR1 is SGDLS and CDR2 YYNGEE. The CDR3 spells CASSVAHGGNTEAFF. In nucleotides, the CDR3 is TGTGCCAGCAGCGTAGCTCACGGGGGAAACACTGAAGCTTTCTTT.